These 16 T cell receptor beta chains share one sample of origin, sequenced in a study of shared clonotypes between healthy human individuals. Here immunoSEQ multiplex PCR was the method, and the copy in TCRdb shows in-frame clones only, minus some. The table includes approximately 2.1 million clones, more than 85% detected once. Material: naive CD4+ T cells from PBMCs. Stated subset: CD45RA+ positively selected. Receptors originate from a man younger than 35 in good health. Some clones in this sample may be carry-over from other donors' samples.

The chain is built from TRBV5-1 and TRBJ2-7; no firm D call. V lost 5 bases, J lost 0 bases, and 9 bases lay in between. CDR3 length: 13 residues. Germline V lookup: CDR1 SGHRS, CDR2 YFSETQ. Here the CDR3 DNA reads TGCGCCAGCAGTAACGCCGGCTCCTACGAGCAGTACTTC. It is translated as CASSNAGSYEQYF.

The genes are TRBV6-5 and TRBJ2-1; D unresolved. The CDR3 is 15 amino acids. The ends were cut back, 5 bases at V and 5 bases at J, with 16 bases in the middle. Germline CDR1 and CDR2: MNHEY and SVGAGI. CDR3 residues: CASSLRFPGNNEQFF. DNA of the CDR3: TGTGCCAGCAGTCTCCGTTTCCCCGGAAACAATGAGCAGTTCTTC.

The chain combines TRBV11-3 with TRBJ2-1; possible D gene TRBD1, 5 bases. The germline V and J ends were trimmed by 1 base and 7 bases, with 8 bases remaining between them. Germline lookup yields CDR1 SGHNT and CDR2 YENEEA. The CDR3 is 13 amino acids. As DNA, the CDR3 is TGTGCCAGCAGCTTAGGGCCAGGGAATGAGCAGTTCTTC. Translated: CASSLGPGNEQFF.

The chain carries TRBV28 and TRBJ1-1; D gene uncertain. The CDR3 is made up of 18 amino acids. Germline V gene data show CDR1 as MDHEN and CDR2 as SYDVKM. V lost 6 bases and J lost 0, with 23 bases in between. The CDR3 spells CASSLPLTWRFMNTEAFF. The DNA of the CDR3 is TGTGCCAGCAGCCTCCCGCTCACCTGGCGTTTCATGAACACTGAAGCTTTCTTT. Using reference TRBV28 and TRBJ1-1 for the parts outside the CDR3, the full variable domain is DVKVTQSSRYLVKRTGEKVFLECVQDMDHENMFWYRQDPGLGLRLIYFSYDVKMKEKGDIPEGYSVSREKKERFSLILESASTNQTSMYLCASSLPLTWRFMNTEAFFGQGTRLTVV.

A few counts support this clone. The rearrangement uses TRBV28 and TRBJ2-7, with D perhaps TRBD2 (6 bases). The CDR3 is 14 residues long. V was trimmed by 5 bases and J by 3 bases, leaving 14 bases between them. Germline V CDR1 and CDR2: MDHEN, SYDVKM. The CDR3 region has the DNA TGTGCCAGCAGTACTAGCCGTAACCTCTACGAGCAGTACTTC. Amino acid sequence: CASSTSRNLYEQYF.

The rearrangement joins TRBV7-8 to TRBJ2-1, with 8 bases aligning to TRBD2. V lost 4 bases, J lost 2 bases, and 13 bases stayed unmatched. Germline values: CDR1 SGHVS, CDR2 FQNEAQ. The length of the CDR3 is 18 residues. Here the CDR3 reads CASSYSGGPPTPYNEQFF. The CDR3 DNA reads TGTGCCAGCAGCTATTCGGGAGGGCCACCAACACCCTACAATGAGCAGTTCTTC.

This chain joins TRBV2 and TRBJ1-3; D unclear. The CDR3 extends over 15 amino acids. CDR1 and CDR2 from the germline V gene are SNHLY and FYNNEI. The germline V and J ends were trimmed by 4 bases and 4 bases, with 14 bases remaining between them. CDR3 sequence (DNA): TGTGCCAGCAGTGTAGAATCCGTCTTAGGAAACACCATATATTTT. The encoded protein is CASSVESVLGNTIYF.

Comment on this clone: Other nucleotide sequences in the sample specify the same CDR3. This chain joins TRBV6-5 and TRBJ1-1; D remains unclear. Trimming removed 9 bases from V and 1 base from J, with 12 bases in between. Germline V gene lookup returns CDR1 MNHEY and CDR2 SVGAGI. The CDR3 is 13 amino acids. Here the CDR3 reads CASSSTPNTEAFF. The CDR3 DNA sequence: TGTGCCAGTTCATCTACCCCGAACACTGAAGCTTTCTTT.

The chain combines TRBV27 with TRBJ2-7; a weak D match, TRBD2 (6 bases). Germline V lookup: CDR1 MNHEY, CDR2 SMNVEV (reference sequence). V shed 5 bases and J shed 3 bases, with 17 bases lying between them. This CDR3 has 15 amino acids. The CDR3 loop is CASSQLKWGLYEQYF. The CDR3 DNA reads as TGTGCCAGCAGTCAACTCAAGTGGGGACTCTACGAGCAGTACTTC.

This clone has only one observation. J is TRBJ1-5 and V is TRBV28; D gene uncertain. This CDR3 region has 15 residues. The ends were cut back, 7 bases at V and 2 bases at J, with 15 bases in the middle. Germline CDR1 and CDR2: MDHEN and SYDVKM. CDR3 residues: CASTQRRGGNQPQHF. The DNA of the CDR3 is TGTGCCAGCACTCAACGGCGTGGGGGCAATCAGCCCCAGCATTTT.

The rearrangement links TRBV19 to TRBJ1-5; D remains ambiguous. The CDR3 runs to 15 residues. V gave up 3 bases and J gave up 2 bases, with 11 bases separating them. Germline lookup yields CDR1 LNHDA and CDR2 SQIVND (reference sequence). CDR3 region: CASSIERGRNQPQHF. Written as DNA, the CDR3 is TGTGCCAGTAGTATCGAGAGAGGACGCAATCAGCCCCAGCATTTT. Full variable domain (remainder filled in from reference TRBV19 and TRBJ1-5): DGGITQSPKYLFRKEGQNVTLSCEQNLNHDAMYWYRQDPGQGLRLIYYSQIVNDFQKGDIAEGYSVSREKKESFPLTVTSAQKNPTAFYLCASSIERGRNQPQHFGDGTRLSIL.

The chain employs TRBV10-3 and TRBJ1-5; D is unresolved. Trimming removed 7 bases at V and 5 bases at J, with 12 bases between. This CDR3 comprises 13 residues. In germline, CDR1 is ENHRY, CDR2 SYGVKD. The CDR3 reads CAITPDRDQPQHF. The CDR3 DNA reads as TGTGCCATCACCCCGGACCGAGATCAGCCCCAGCATTTT.

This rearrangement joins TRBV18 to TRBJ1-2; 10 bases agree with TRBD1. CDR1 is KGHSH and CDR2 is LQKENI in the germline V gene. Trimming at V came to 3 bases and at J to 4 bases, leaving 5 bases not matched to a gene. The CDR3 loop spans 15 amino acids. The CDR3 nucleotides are TGTGCCAGCTCACCTTCGGGACAGGGGATCTATGGCTACACCTTC. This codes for CASSPSGQGIYGYTF. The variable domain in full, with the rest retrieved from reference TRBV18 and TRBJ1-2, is NAGVMQNPRHLVRRRGQEARLRCSPMKGHSHVYWYRQLPEEGLKFMVYLQKENIIDESGMPKERFSAEFPKEGPSILRIQQVVRGDSAAYFCASSPSGQGIYGYTFGSGTRLTVV.

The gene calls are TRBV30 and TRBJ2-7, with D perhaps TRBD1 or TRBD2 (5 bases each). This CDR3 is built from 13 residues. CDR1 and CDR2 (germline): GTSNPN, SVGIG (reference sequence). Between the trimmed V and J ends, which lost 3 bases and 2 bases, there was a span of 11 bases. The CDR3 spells CAWRDWGTYEQYF. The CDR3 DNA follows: TGTGCCTGGAGAGACTGGGGGACCTACGAGCAGTACTTC. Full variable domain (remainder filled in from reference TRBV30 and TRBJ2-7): SQTIHQWPATLVQPVGSPLSLECTVEGTSNPNLYWYRQAAGRGLQLLFYSVGIGQISSEVPQNLSASRPQDRQFILSSKKLLLSDSGFYLCAWRDWGTYEQYFGPGTRLTVT.

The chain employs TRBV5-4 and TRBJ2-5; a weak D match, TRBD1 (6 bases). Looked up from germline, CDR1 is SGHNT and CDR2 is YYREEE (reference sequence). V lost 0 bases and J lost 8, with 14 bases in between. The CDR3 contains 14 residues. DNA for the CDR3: TGTGCCAGCAGCTTGGCGCCAACAGGGCGCACCCAGTACTTC. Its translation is CASSLAPTGRTQYF. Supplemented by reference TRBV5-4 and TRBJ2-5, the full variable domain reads ETGVTQSPTHLIKTRGQQVTLRCSSQSGHNTVSWYQQALGQGPQFIFQYYREEENGRGNFPPRFSGLQFPNYSSELNVNALELDDSALYLCASSLAPTGRTQYFGPGTRLLVL.

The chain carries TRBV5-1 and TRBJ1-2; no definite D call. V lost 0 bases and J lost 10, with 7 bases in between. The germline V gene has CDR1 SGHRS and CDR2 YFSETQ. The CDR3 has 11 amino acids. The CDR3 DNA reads TGCGCCAGCAGCTTGGAGGCCAACTACACCTTC. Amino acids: CASSLEANYTF.